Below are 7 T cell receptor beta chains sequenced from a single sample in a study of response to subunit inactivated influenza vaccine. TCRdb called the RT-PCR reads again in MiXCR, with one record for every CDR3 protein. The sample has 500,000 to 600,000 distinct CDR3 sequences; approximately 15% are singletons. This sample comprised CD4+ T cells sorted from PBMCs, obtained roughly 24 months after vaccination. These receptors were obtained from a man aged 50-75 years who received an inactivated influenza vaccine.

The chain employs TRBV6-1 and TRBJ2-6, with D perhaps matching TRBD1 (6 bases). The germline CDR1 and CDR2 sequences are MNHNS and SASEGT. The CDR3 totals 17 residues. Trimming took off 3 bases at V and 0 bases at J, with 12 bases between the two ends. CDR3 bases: TGTGCCAGCAGTGACCTACAGGGTTCCTCTGGGGCCAACGTCCTGACTTTC. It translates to CASSDLQGSSGANVLTF.

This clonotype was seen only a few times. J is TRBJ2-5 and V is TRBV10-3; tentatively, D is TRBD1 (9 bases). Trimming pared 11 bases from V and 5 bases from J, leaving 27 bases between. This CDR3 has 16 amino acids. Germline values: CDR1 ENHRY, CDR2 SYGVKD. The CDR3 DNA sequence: TGTGCCGCGGGGGGACTGGGGACAGGGATTTCGGAGACCCAGTACTTC. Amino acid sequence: CAAGGLGTGISETQYF.

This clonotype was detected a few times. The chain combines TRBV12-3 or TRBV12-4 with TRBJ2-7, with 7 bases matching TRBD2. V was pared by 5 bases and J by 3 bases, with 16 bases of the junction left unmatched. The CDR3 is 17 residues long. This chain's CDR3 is CASSPLLAGGGLYEQYF. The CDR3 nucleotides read TGTGCCAGCAGTCCCCTTTTAGCGGGTGGAGGCCTCTACGAGCAGTACTTC.

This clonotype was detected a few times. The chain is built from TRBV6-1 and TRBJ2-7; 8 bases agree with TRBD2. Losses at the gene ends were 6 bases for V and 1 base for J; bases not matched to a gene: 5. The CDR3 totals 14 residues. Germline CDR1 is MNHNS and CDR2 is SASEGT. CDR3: CASRSGRTSYEQYF. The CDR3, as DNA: TGTGCCAGCAGGAGCGGGAGAACATCCTACGAGCAGTACTTC.

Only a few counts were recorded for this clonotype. The CDR3 DNA reads TGTGCCAGCAGCCCTGTCAAGAACCTAGCGGGTGAGGCAGATACGCAGTATTTT. As protein: CASSPVKNLAGEADTQYF. The rearrangement uses TRBV4-2 and TRBJ2-3; 8 nucleotides line up with TRBD2. V lost 4 bases, J lost 4 bases, and 16 bases stayed unmatched. This CDR3 spans 18 amino acids. Germline assignment: CDR1 LGHNA and CDR2 YNFKEQ.

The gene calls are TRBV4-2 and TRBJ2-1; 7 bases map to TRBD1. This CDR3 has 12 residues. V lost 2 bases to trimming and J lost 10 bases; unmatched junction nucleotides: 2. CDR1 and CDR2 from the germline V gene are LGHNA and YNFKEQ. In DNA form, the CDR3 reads TGTGCCAGCAGCCAATCGGACAGGGAGCAGTTCTTC. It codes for CASSQSDREQFF.

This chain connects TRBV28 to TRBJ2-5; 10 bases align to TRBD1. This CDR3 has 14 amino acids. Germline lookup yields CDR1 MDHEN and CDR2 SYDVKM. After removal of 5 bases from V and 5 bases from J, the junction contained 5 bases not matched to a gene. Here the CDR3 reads CASSPGQGLETQYF. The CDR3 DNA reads TGTGCCAGCAGTCCGGGACAGGGGTTGGAGACCCAGTACTTC.